This T cell receptor (beta chain) is drawn from a study of blood T cells in healthy people across ages. Study outcomes and limitations: Roughly linear declines in TCR beta diversity per million T cells occurred with age. Observed TCR beta diversity showed a strong correlation with the percentage of naive T cells as measured by flow cytometry.

Using a J-beta primer mix together with a sample-barcoded 5' primer, a second PCR was run for roughly 6 to 12 cycles. A single record per CDR3 protein comes from TCRdb applying MiXCR to the 5' RACE reads. The sample contains about 2 million distinct CDR3 sequences, less than 50% of which appear only once. The CDR3 has 15 residues. Trimming removed 6 bases from V and 5 bases from J; junction bases left unmatched: 7. The germline V gene encodes CDR1 SGHTA and CDR2 FQGNSA. Details on this clonotype: Its antigen is undetermined.

Researchers collected ten milliliters of peripheral blood from every single donor. The sequencing input was blood. The genes are TRBV7-2 and TRBJ1-5, with 10 positions matching TRBD1. This TCR was sampled from a woman aged 40 to 50 in good health. DNA for the CDR3: TGTGCCAGCAGGCCGGGACAGGGGATCGATCAGCCCCAGCATTTT. Amino acids: CASRPGQGIDQPQHF.